One sample yielded the 14 T cell receptor beta chains listed below, sequenced in a study of cytomegalovirus exposure and HLA in healthy donors. It was with 60 Vbeta and 13 Jbeta primers that the PCR ran. Data came from immunoSEQ multiplex PCR; TCRdb stores just in-frame clones and leaves some out. The repertoire holds some 120,000 clones, roughly three fifths seen once, with 8.5% to 9.5% in the top ten. Sample: PBMCs. The receptor set was obtained from a woman aged 35 to 49 in good health and CMV-seropositive.

This chain uses TRBV5-4 with TRBJ2-3; tentative D call: TRBD2 (6 bases). This CDR3 spans 17 amino acids. Germline V gene sequence: CDR1 SGHNT, CDR2 YYREEE (reference sequence). V was trimmed by 5 bases and J by 0 bases, leaving 19 bases between them. The CDR3 is CASRDENSGGSTDTQYF. The CDR3 DNA follows: TGTGCCAGCAGGGATGAGAATAGCGGAGGTAGCACAGATACGCAGTATTTT.

The chain couples TRBV15 to TRBJ2-2; D is unclear. Trimming removed 1 base from V and 1 base from J, with 7 bases in between. The length of the CDR3 is 15 residues. In germline, CDR1 is LNHNV, CDR2 YYDKDF (reference sequence). The CDR3 region is CATSRVRGNTGELFF. CDR3 nucleotides: TGTGCCACCAGCAGAGTGCGCGGGAACACCGGGGAGCTGTTTTTT. The whole variable domain, remainder taken from reference TRBV15 and TRBJ2-2, is DAMVIQNPRYQVTQFGKPVTLSCSQTLNHNVMYWYQQKSSQAPKLLFHYYDKDFNNEADTPDNFQSRRPNTSFCFLDIRSPGLGDTAMYLCATSRVRGNTGELFFGEGSRLTVL.

The chain has TRBV9 and TRBJ2-1; the match to TRBD2 covers 8 bases. Per the germline V gene, CDR1 is SGDLS and CDR2 is YYNGEE. The J segment lost 0 bases and the V segment lost 4 bases, leaving 6 bases of the junction unmatched. The CDR3 sequence is 16 residues long. The CDR3 reads CASSNPAGVSYNEQFF. Written as DNA, the CDR3 is TGTGCCAGCAGCAACCCAGCGGGAGTCTCCTACAATGAGCAGTTCTTC.

The chain combines TRBV2 with TRBJ1-4, with 10 bases that match TRBD1. Germline CDR1 is SNHLY and CDR2 is FYNNEI. The CDR3 extends over 14 amino acids. The junction had 4 bases not matched to a gene; V was cut back by 5 bases and J by 7 bases. The CDR3 here is CASSRDRGGEKLFF. The DNA for the CDR3 is TGTGCCAGCAGTCGGGACAGGGGAGGTGAAAAACTGTTTTTT.

V usage is TRBV7-8 and J usage is TRBJ1-5; 7 nucleotides agree with TRBD1. CDR1 SGHVS and CDR2 FQNEAQ come from the germline V gene. Trimming cost V 2 bases and J 7 bases; bases outside gene matches: 29. The CDR3 contains 22 residues. The CDR3 DNA follows: TGTGCCAGCAGCTTATCGCCTCGTCCCGACACAGGGGACTTGGTAAATAGGCAGCCCCAGCATTTT. It encodes CASSLSPRPDTGDLVNRQPQHF.

The chain is built from TRBV9 and TRBJ2-7; no firm D call. Looked up from germline, CDR1 is SGDLS and CDR2 is YYNGEE. The CDR3 totals 13 residues. V was pared by 0 bases and J by 4 bases, with 8 bases between. CDR3: CASSVDVAYEQYF. The CDR3 DNA sequence: TGTGCCAGCAGCGTAGACGTAGCATACGAGCAGTACTTC. Full variable domain (outside the CDR3, taken from reference TRBV9 and TRBJ2-7): DSGVTQTPKHLITATGQRVTLRCSPRSGDLSVYWYQQSLDQGLQFLIQYYNGEERAKGNILERFSAQQFPDLHSELNLSSLELGDSALYFCASSVDVAYEQYFGPGTRLTVT.

The table lists this clone with a count of one. This chain connects TRBV2 to TRBJ1-5; D possibly corresponds to TRBD1 (5 bases). From germline, CDR1 is SNHLY and CDR2 FYNNEI. Trimming removed 8 bases at V and 5 bases at J, with 13 bases between. This CDR3 has 13 amino acids. DNA for the CDR3: TGTGCCAGCGATTTGGGGGGAGATCAGCCCCAGCATTTT. Translation gives CASDLGGDQPQHF.

This rearrangement joins TRBV6-5 to TRBJ2-3; 8 bases align to TRBD2. V dropped 6 bases and J dropped 1; count of bases not matched to a gene: 0. This CDR3 contains 13 residues. CDR1 and CDR2 (germline): MNHEY, SVGAGI. This CDR3 reads CASRTSGTDTQYF. The CDR3 nucleotides read TGTGCCAGCAGGACTAGCGGCACAGATACGCAGTATTTT.

This clone was counted once. V and J are TRBV4-1 and TRBJ2-5; 9 bases are shared with TRBD1. Germline loops: CDR1 MGHRA, CDR2 YSYEKL. CDR3 length: 16 residues. The junction had 9 bases not matched to a gene; V was cut back by 2 bases and J by 5 bases. CDR3 in DNA: TGCGCCAGCAGCCAATCCGGGACAGGGATAGGGGAGACCCAGTACTTC. This translates into CASSQSGTGIGETQYF.

The genes are TRBV2 and TRBJ1-1; no firm D call. V was cut by 5 bases and J by 3 bases, with 13 bases left in between. CDR1 is SNHLY, CDR2 FYNNEI, per germline. The CDR3 totals 14 residues. CDR3 bases: TGTGCCAGCAGTTATGAGGGAGAATACACTGAAGCTTTCTTT. Translated, it gives CASSYEGEYTEAFF.

The chain has TRBV28 and TRBJ1-2, with TRBD1 as a possible D gene (5 bases). Looked up from germline, CDR1 is MDHEN and CDR2 is SYDVKM. CDR3 length: 12 residues. Trimming pared 8 bases from V and 7 bases from J, leaving 14 bases between. Written as DNA, the CDR3 is TGTGCCAGCCGCACCGGGGGGGTTGGCTACACCTTC. Residues: CASRTGGVGYTF.

V and J are TRBV4-3 and TRBJ2-3, with 10 nucleotides matching TRBD2. The V and J ends lost 1 base and 2 bases, in that order; junction bases with no gene match: 6. Germline V gives CDR1 LGHNA, CDR2 YSLEER. CDR3 length equals 17 residues. The CDR3 nucleotides read TGCGCCAGCAGCCAAGGGAGCGGGAGGGCCCCCACAGATACGCAGTATTTT. Its protein is CASSQGSGRAPTDTQYF.

The chain combines TRBV28 with TRBJ2-7; 7 bases fit TRBD1. The V gene's germline CDR1 is MDHEN and CDR2 SYDVKM. This CDR3 has 14 amino acids. The junction had 9 bases not matched to a gene; V was cut back by 6 bases and J by 4 bases. The CDR3 loop reads CASSVGDRAYEQYF. The CDR3 coding sequence is TGTGCCAGCAGCGTGGGGGACAGAGCTTACGAGCAGTACTTC.

About this clone itself: The junction shows a germline mismatch at one end, possibly a read error. The gene calls are TRBV28 and TRBJ1-1; D remains ambiguous. Germline-derived CDR1 and CDR2 are MDHEN and SYDVKM. CDR3 size: 13 residues. The CDR3 loop is CASSLRANPEAFF. The CDR3 DNA sequence: TGTGCCAGCAGTCTGCGCGCGAACCCTGAAGCTTTCTTT.